The subject of this entry is one TCR beta chain. The sample comes from a study of blood T cell repertoires in COVID-19. Study background: Some COVID-19 samples were acute and others convalescent; all came from the United States, Italy and Spain. T cells, B-cell-depleted T cells, or PBMCs provided the cDNA or gDNA that served as material.

CDR1 is MGHDK and CDR2 is SYGVNS in the germline V gene. CDR3 length equals 13 residues. The V gene lost 6 bases and the J gene lost 1 base, with 9 bases spanning the gap. Under the authors' procedure: Reference gene primer amplification gave nucleated cell count estimates. Assay: immunoSEQ multiplex PCR; the TCRdb copy retains only in-frame clones and omits some. Clone size and V and J calls were adopted from that table, with D and trimming inferred from the DNA. The repertoire has about 210,000 clones, approximately 85% of them found once; the top ten carry about 2.4%. The chain joins TRBV25-1 to TRBJ1-1; no definite D call. The sequencing sample was made of peripheral blood. This TCR was sampled from a woman in her 70s with COVID-19, enrolled during active disease. CDR3 in amino acids: CASSLTPNTEAFF. CDR3 bases: TGTGCCAGCAGCCTGACACCGAACACTGAAGCTTTCTTT.